The 21 T cell receptor beta chains listed next were all sequenced from one sample in a study of blood T cell repertoires in COVID-19 (TCRdb year 2020). The method behind the library was the immunoSEQ multiplex PCR assay. As stored in TCRdb, this immuneACCESS dataset retains in-frame rearrangements with V and J assigned. A fraction of the clones does not appear; measured against another copy, unresolved V genes explain less than half of the discrepancy, and the remainder lacks a known reason. This sample is represented by some 260,000 clones; around 79% of them were singletons. Clones ranked in the top ten supply approximately 3.2% of the sample. Material: peripheral blood. These receptors all stem from an elderly woman with acute or convalescent COVID-19.

V usage is TRBV6-1 and J usage is TRBJ2-1; TRBD1 agrees at 7 bases. Trimming removed 2 bases from V and 9 bases from J; junction bases left unmatched: 16. The CDR3 loop spans 17 amino acids. Looked up from germline, CDR1 is MNHNS and CDR2 is SASEGT. In DNA, the CDR3 is TGTGCCAGCAGTGAATTCTTATCCGGGACAGACGGAGGTGAGCAGTTCTTC. It codes for CASSEFLSGTDGGEQFF.

The rearrangement joins TRBV2 to TRBJ1-2; D is ambiguous. This CDR3 is built from 14 residues. CDR1 is SNHLY, CDR2 FYNNEI, per germline. Deletions cut 4 bases from V and 4 bases from J, with 13 bases between. The DNA for the CDR3 is TGTGCCAGCAGTGTCCGGCGGGGTCCCTATGGCTACACCTTC. This encodes CASSVRRGPYGYTF.

V is TRBV7-2 and J is TRBJ2-2; perhaps TRBD1 as D (6 bases). Germline values: CDR1 SGHTA, CDR2 FQGNSA. V was pared by 6 bases and J by 6 bases, with 17 bases between. The CDR3 is made up of 15 amino acids. CDR3 protein: CASRKDRFRAGELFF. The DNA of the CDR3 is TGTGCCAGCAGGAAAGACAGGTTTAGGGCCGGGGAGCTGTTTTTT.

The genes are TRBV5-4 and TRBJ2-5; possible D gene TRBD2, 6 bases. The germline V gene encodes CDR1 SGHNT and CDR2 YYREEE (reference sequence). The CDR3 consists of 14 residues. Trimming removed 6 bases from V and 5 bases from J, with 17 bases in between. The CDR3 is CASNYWGVRETQYF. CDR3 DNA: TGTGCCAGCAACTACTGGGGGGTTCGGGAGACCCAGTACTTC.

This rearrangement joins TRBV27 to TRBJ1-4; possibly TRBD1 for D (6 bases). The CDR3 has 17 amino acids. Germline values: CDR1 MNHEY, CDR2 SMNVEV (reference sequence). Trimming took off 6 bases at V and 5 bases at J, with 22 bases between the two ends. As DNA, the CDR3 is TGTGCCAGCAGCTCTCTAGATTTCGGACAGAGAAATGAAAAACTGTTTTTT. Its translation: CASSSLDFGQRNEKLFF.

The chain links TRBV28 to TRBJ1-3; TRBD1 agrees at 7 bases. There are 15 residues in the CDR3. The ends lost 4 bases at V and 0 bases at J; junction bases unmatched: 3. The germline V gene encodes CDR1 MDHEN and CDR2 SYDVKM. Here the CDR3 DNA reads TGTGCCAGCAGTTCCGGACAGGTCTCTGGAAACACCATATATTTT. Translated, it gives CASSSGQVSGNTIYF.

The chain recombines TRBV7-2 with TRBJ2-7, with D possibly being TRBD2 (5 bases). The CDR3 contains 14 residues. Germline-derived CDR1 and CDR2 are SGHTA and FQGNSA. V lost 0 bases, J lost 0 bases, and 6 bases lay in between. In DNA, the CDR3 is TGTGCCAGCAGCTTAGCGGCGGGCTCCTACGAGCAGTACTTC. This gives the protein CASSLAAGSYEQYF. Looking up the rest from reference TRBV7-2 and TRBJ2-7 gives the full variable domain: GAGVSQSPSNKVTEKGKDVELRCDPISGHTALYWYRQSLGQGLEFLIYFQGNSAPDKSGLPSDRFSAERTGGSVSTLTIQRTQQEDSAVYLCASSLAAGSYEQYFGPGTRLTVT.

The chain uses TRBV7-2 and TRBJ2-6, with D uncertain. The germline CDR1 and CDR2 sequences are SGHTA and FQGNSA. The CDR3 sequence is 17 residues long. The V end lost 5 bases, the J end lost 2 bases, and 16 bases lay between the germline ends. The CDR3 sequence is CASSPRSETAGANVLTF. The DNA of the CDR3 is TGTGCCAGCAGCCCCCGGAGTGAAACGGCTGGGGCCAACGTCCTGACTTTC.

The J gene is TRBJ2-1, the V gene TRBV25-1; 7 nucleotides agree with TRBD2. The CDR3 sequence is 16 residues long. CDR1 MGHDK and CDR2 SYGVNS come from the germline V gene. Germline trimming cut 2 bases from V and 4 bases from J; bases unmatched to any gene: 8. The CDR3 DNA reads as TGTGCCAGCAGTGAAAGTGGCGGGGGAGCATACAATGAGCAGTTCTTC. Translation gives CASSESGGGAYNEQFF.

This clone came up once. The V gene is TRBV12-5, the J gene TRBJ1-1; D call uncertain. The CDR3 is 18 amino acids. Germline lookup yields CDR1 LGHNT and CDR2 FRNRAP. Trimming stripped 0 bases from V and 1 base from J, with 18 bases between. CDR3 sequence (DNA): TGTGCTAGTGGTTTGGTATTTTCTCAATCAAGCCAGAACACTGAAGCTTTCTTT. Its translation is CASGLVFSQSSQNTEAFF.

This clone has more than one count but fewer than ten. The chain employs TRBV27 and TRBJ2-3; D is perhaps TRBD2 (5 bases). The V end lost 5 bases, the J end lost 0 bases, and 9 bases lay between the germline ends. In germline, CDR1 is MNHEY, CDR2 SMNVEV (reference sequence). This CDR3 spans 14 amino acids. The DNA for the CDR3 is TGTGCCAGCAGTCTAGCTACTAGCACAGATACGCAGTATTTT. Protein product: CASSLATSTDTQYF.

In the case of this clone: The junction does not match germline at one end; this may be a read error. The chain links TRBV2 to TRBJ1-1; D remains unclear. This CDR3 is 13 amino acids long. CDR1 and CDR2 (germline): SNHLY, FYNNEI. CDR3 region: CVSSYHTNTEAFF. The CDR3, as DNA: TGTGTCAGCAGTTACCACACGAACACTGAAGCTTTCTTT.

This chain connects TRBV19 to TRBJ2-1; D might be TRBD2 (6 bases). CDR3 size: 16 residues. Germline V CDR1 and CDR2: LNHDA, SQIVND (reference sequence). The V gene lost 6 bases and the J gene lost 4 bases, with 19 bases spanning the gap. The CDR3 region has the DNA TGTGCCAGTAGCAATATGGGGCTAGCGCATTACAATGAGCAGTTCTTC. Amino acid sequence: CASSNMGLAHYNEQFF.

The chain combines TRBV11-2 with TRBJ1-1, with D tentatively TRBD1 (5 bases). V was cut by 6 bases and J by 1 base, with 12 bases left in between. The germline CDR1 and CDR2 sequences are SGHAT and FQNNGV. The CDR3 totals 14 residues. CDR3 nucleotides: TGTGCCAGCAGAGGGGCCAGCAAGAACACTGAAGCTTTCTTT. Its translation is CASRGASKNTEAFF.

The rearrangement joins TRBV11-3 to TRBJ2-1; D is possibly TRBD1 (5 bases). CDR3 length equals 16 residues. The V and J ends lost 4 bases and 5 bases respectively, with 18 bases between them. Germline V gene data show CDR1 as SGHNT and CDR2 as YENEEA. The CDR3 DNA reads TGTGCCAGCAGCTCTCAGGGATCATTAACCAACAATGAGCAGTTCTTC. It translates to CASSSQGSLTNNEQFF.

The chain carries TRBV5-4 and TRBJ2-1; 13 nucleotides align to TRBD2. The CDR3 loop spans 16 amino acids. Germline CDR1 reads SGHNT; CDR2 reads YYREEE (reference sequence). V lost 4 bases and J lost 8; bases outside the gene matches: 9. CDR3 protein: CASSRTGTSGTYEQFF. The CDR3, as DNA: TGTGCCAGCAGCCGGACCGGGACTAGCGGGACTTATGAGCAGTTCTTC.

This clone was counted a few times. The rearrangement links TRBV29-1 to TRBJ1-2; D is uncertain. The CDR3 consists of 12 residues. V lost 6 bases, J lost 1 base, and 9 bases lay in between. The germline V gene has CDR1 SQVTM and CDR2 ANQGSEA. The CDR3 DNA sequence: TGCAGCGTGATCCCAGATAACTATGGCTACACCTTC. This gives the protein CSVIPDNYGYTF. Full variable domain (outside the CDR3, taken from reference TRBV29-1 and TRBJ1-2): SAVISQKPSRDICQRGTSLTIQCQVDSQVTMMFWYRQQPGQSLTLIATANQGSEATYESGFVIDKFPISRPNLTFSTLTVSNMSPEDSSIYLCSVIPDNYGYTFGSGTRLTVV.

The chain carries TRBV12-3 or TRBV12-4 and TRBJ1-2; D remains unclear. Trimming took 4 bases from V and 5 from J, leaving 11 bases between them. CDR3 size: 13 residues. CDR3 DNA: TGTGCCAGCAGTTCTAGCGGGAATTATGGCTACACCTTC. The encoded protein is CASSSSGNYGYTF.

This clone was observed a single time. J is TRBJ2-3 and V is TRBV7-2; D is uncertain. The V and J ends lost 5 bases and 0 bases respectively, with 18 bases between them. The CDR3 has 17 amino acids. Germline lookup yields CDR1 SGHTA and CDR2 FQGNSA. The DNA of the CDR3 is TGTGCCAGCAGCCTCACCCCCCTTTACGGGAGCACAGATACGCAGTATTTT. Translating it yields CASSLTPLYGSTDTQYF.

The genes are TRBV7-2 and TRBJ1-3; 7 bases are a match to TRBD1. Germline V gives CDR1 SGHTA, CDR2 FQGNSA. V lost 5 bases to trimming and J lost 0 bases; unmatched junction nucleotides: 4. This CDR3 has 15 residues. CDR3 protein: CASSPGQNSGNTIYF. Written as DNA, the CDR3 is TGTGCCAGCAGCCCGGGACAGAACTCTGGAAACACCATATATTTT.

This clone has just a few counts. V is TRBV4-2 and J is TRBJ1-2, with D possibly being TRBD1 (6 bases). CDR1 is LGHNA and CDR2 is YNFKEQ in the germline V gene. The V end lost 1 base, the J end lost 5 bases, and 17 bases lay between the germline ends. The CDR3 loop spans 16 amino acids. CDR3 in amino acids: CASSQGAGGGTYGYTF. The CDR3 nucleotides are TGTGCCAGCAGCCAAGGTGCGGGGGGCGGAACTTATGGCTACACCTTC.